The sequence of this T cell receptor beta chain was determined in a study of blood T cell repertoires in COVID-19. CDR3 size: 16 residues. Germline V lookup: CDR1 SGHNT, CDR2 YENEEA. V lost 5 bases to trimming and J lost 5 bases; unmatched junction nucleotides: 11. Original analysis: The authors estimated nucleated cell counts from reference gene primer amplification. The assay was immunoSEQ multiplex PCR, and TCRdb's table has in-frame clones only and misses some. That table supplies the V and J calls and clone size; D and trimming were determined from the DNA. The sample lists approximately 120,000 clones, around 81% occurring once.

The material sequenced was peripheral blood. The chain is built from TRBV11-3 and TRBJ2-1, with TRBD2 identical over 8 bases. This TCR derives from a woman in her forties or fifties with acute or convalescent COVID-19. Here the CDR3 reads CASSPRPAGGHNEQFF. CDR3 bases: TGTGCCAGCAGCCCACGACCCGCGGGAGGCCACAATGAGCAGTTCTTC.